Below are 2 T cell receptor beta chains sequenced from a single sample in a study of blood T cell repertoires in COVID-19. Only in-frame clones appear in the TCRdb table, and some are missing; sequencing was by immunoSEQ multiplex PCR. The data show 80,000 to 90,000 clones, with around 85% seen just once and under 3.5% held by the top ten. The sequencing input was peripheral blood. Source of these receptors: a woman older than 75 with COVID-19, enrolled during active disease.

In its sample, this clone was seen a few times. This chain links TRBV19 with TRBJ2-2, with 7 bases that match TRBD1. V was pared by 0 bases and J by 0 bases, with 7 bases of the junction left unmatched. Germline V gene data show CDR1 as LNHDA and CDR2 as SQIVND (reference sequence). This CDR3 region has 18 residues. This CDR3 is CASSIDLSGTANTGELFF. The CDR3 DNA reads TGTGCCAGTAGTATAGACCTCTCCGGGACAGCGAACACCGGGGAGCTGTTTTTT.

The chain uses TRBV28 and TRBJ2-7; 7 nucleotides align to TRBD1. Germline V gives CDR1 MDHEN, CDR2 SYDVKM. V trimming: 6 bases; J trimming: 5 bases; junction bases outside the gene matches: 13. This CDR3 comprises 15 residues. The CDR3 spells CASSRQGRARDEQYF. The DNA for the CDR3 is TGTGCCAGCAGCCGACAGGGCCGAGCTCGAGACGAGCAGTACTTC. Full variable domain (remainder filled in from reference TRBV28 and TRBJ2-7): DVKVTQSSRYLVKRTGEKVFLECVQDMDHENMFWYRQDPGLGLRLIYFSYDVKMKEKGDIPEGYSVSREKKERFSLILESASTNQTSMYLCASSRQGRARDEQYFGPGTRLTVT.